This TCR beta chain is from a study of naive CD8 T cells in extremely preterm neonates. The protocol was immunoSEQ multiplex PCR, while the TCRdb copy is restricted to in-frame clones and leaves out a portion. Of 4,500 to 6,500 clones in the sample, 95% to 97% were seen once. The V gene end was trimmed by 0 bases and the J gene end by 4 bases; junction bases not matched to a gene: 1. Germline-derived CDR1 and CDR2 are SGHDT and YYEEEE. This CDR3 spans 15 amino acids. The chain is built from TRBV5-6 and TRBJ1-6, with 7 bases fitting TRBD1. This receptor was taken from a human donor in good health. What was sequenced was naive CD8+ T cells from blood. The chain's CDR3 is CASSLVGQYNSPLHF. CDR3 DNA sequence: TGTGCCAGCAGCTTGGTGGGACAGTATAATTCACCCCTCCACTTT.